The subject of this entry is one TCR beta chain. Its antigen is still unknown. The cohort comprised several hundred healthy bone marrow donors. Cohort members were all nominally healthy when sampled, although unrecorded immune exposures were likely present. The donor tested CMV seronegative and was one of the 352 seronegative cohort members. Each donor provided a peripheral blood sample, and peripheral blood mononuclear cells were used for TCR beta sequencing. The Qiagen DNeasy Blood Extraction Kit was used to extract genomic DNA from the blood cell samples. Including cysteine and phenylalanine, the CDR3 has 15 amino acids. The read is trimmed to its CDR3 DNA, 45 bases read in frame from base 1. Compared with germline, V lacks 3 bases and J lacks 3 bases; bases without a gene match: 8. CDR1 and CDR2 are drawn from the germline V gene (reference sequence): LNHNV, YYDKDF. The library came from the immunoSEQ multiplex PCR assay. For the multiplex PCR, a mixture combining 60 forward primers for TCR Vbeta segments and 13 reverse primers for TCR Jbeta segments was used. A multiplex PCR assay on genomic DNA amplified the CDR3 region of rearranged TCR beta genes. The Illumina HiSeq System was used to sequence the amplified TCR beta libraries as 87-base-pair reads. On the authors' methods: A later analysis counted about 82 million unique TCR beta chains across the 600 to 850 repertoires, and 10 million to 12 million of these chains were shared by at least two donors. Raw reads were error-corrected and collapsed into unique sequences with a nearest-neighbor algorithm that merged closely related sequences to remove PCR and sequencing errors. Alignment of CDR3 sequences to IMGT reference sequences was used to assign V, D and J gene segments. For a sequence to be retained, a match of at least six nucleotides to both a V gene segment and a J gene segment was required. A rearrangement counted as productive if the CDR3 had no stop codons and remained in frame with V and J, and every other rearrangement counted as non-productive. Following IMGT convention, CDR3 was defined as the stretch from the second conserved V-encoded cysteine up to the conserved J-encoded phenylalanine. Sequences without an unambiguous match to a single V gene segment were excluded from the earlier analysis of 450 to 650 of the donors. An earlier analysis of almost 600 of the donors classified V segments as functional when productive rearrangements were above 56.7% and as segregating when the standard deviation between donors was above 5%. A statistical classification framework was developed to diagnose cytomegalovirus status using the catalog of TCR beta chain sequences. In a later analysis, V and J genes were assigned by comparing TCR nucleotide sequences against IMGT/GENE-DB human TR gene sequences. In a later analysis, CDR3 sequences and most-parsimonious VDJ recombination scenarios were assigned using the TCRdist pipeline. A later analysis defined each TCR beta chain by its CDR3 amino acid sequence plus V-gene family, and excluded reads lacking a unique V-gene family. As a way to deal with suspected cross-contamination and a sequencing artifact, a later analysis dropped 500 to 700 nucleotide sequences that were highly shared and had low generation probability. In a later analysis, a clonal expansion index for each public chain was calculated from normalized within-repertoire ranks of inferred template counts. In a later analysis, generation probabilities were computed with a VDJ recombination model fitted to out-of-frame rearrangements, and the resulting probabilities were checked against IGoR. Hypergeometric tests were used in a later analysis to score TCR-TCR, TCR-HLA and TCR-CMV co-occurrence, with a repertoire-size bias correction applied to the TCR pairs. To estimate false discovery rates, a later analysis permuted the HLA or CMV assignments 20 times. In a later analysis, co-occurring TCRs were grouped with DBSCAN, and TCRdist sequence similarity was added when clustering was performed within HLA-allele-positive subsets. Co-occurrence clustering excluded repertoires with fewer than 30,000 or more than 120,000 public chains, plus five with anomalous nucleotide sharing. In TCRdb, the immuneACCESS table is reduced to in-frame sequences with V and J assigned. These tables do not hold every clone; where another copy was compared, an unresolved V gene accounts for under half, and the others remain unexplained. That table supplies the V and J calls and clone size; D and trimming were determined from the DNA. The sample's clone listing holds about 160,000 clones. Roughly 2% of the sample comes from the top ten.

This sample is drawn from a study of cytomegalovirus exposure and HLA in healthy donors (dated by TCRdb to about 2017). For the study in its entirety: An earlier analysis of approximately 590 of the donors reported 250 to 350 Gb of sequence data and 117 million unique TCR beta sequences from roughly 200 million T cells. Every repertoire in the discovery cohort had been generated on one and the same sequencing platform. The genetic ancestry cluster associated with self-reported Caucasian donors included roughly 84% of the roughly 360 genotyped donors. To predict cytomegalovirus infection status, the study combined high-throughput TCR immunosequencing, statistical association of individual TCRs with disease status, and machine learning. An earlier analysis of roughly 600 of the donors used high-throughput TCR beta sequencing to judge whether each TCR beta V gene segment behaved as functional or pseudogenic. The study was designed to test whether signatures of past pathogen exposure could be identified by cataloging public T cell receptors. On average, around 200,000 unique TCR beta nucleotide sequences were sequenced per donor among some 420 genotyped donors of the cohort, with roughly 18% of those sequences being non-productive. Roughly 5 DR-DQ haplotypes were treated as single units for association and clustering because of strong linkage in the cohort. An early release that covered about 600 HLA-typed donors contained about 300 gigabases of sequencing data and 70 million to 100 million unique TCR sequences. Using immunosequencing, the study profiled T cell repertoires from 666 subjects and related those repertoires to cytomegalovirus serostatus. Genome-wide SNP genotypes for about 65% of the roughly 670 donors were used in a later genetic analysis, which treated that subset as a discovery cohort. In a later analysis, previously published TCR beta repertoires from fewer than 750 donors were re-analyzed and high-resolution HLA genotyping was added so that TCR occurrence patterns could be studied. Rather than drawing on any new phenotypic data, the later analysis identified candidate immune exposures from TCR beta sequences and the way those sequences occurred across donors. In addition to the first cohort of roughly 700 subjects, a separate validation cohort of over 90 different subjects was used. Class I and class II HLA loci were covered by the typing at four-digit resolution. The number of typed donors differed by locus: 629-630 for A, B, C, DRB1 and DQB1; some 540 for DQA1; roughly 600 for DPA1; and roughly 450 for DPB1. Alongside the repertoire data, information on donor age, sex, ethnicity and CMV serostatus was compiled. The paper as a whole reports these results and caveats: Presence/absence analyses assumed roughly uniform sequencing depth across donors, an assumption that may not hold. In this cohort, only TCR beta chains were sequenced, and detectable features were limited by the absence of alpha or paired-chain data. In a later analysis, the rate of TCR association differed among HLA loci, with DRB1 alleles having the most associated TCRs and HLA-C alleles having the fewest. In the study, 164 TCR beta chains were listed as associated with cytomegalovirus. The classifier was reported to diagnose cytomegalovirus status with high specificity and sensitivity in both the original cohort and the validation cohort. A further reported finding was that TCR beta sequences accurately predicted the HLA-A and HLA-B alleles for most subjects in the first cohort. Immune exposure information for the cohort was limited to CMV serostatus. Specific HLA alleles were associated with around 18,000 TCR beta sequences at a false discovery rate of 0.05 in a later analysis. A cluster of highly shared sequence variants was judged likely to represent a technical artifact of the sequencing pipeline. In a later genetic analysis, a missense DCLRE1C variant was associated with V-gene and J-gene trimming of TCR beta chains, and the association was replicated in an independent cohort. In an earlier analysis of some 550 of the donors, most TCR beta V segments were observed in productive rearrangements about 90% or about 30% of the time, broadly matching IMGT annotations. Most CMV-associated TCR beta chains appeared to be HLA-restricted in a later analysis, and the HLA associations seemed to be driven largely by CMV exposure. Correlated functional status among segregating V segments might be attributable to linkage disequilibrium, but an unknown experimental factor could not be ruled out. Across donors, most TCR sequences were observed very rarely, whereas some public TCRs were present in many individuals. Around 16 rarely observed V segments, including chromosome 9 orphons, were excluded from the earlier analysis of several hundred of the donors because counts were too low. Three of the identified cytomegalovirus-associated TCR beta chains were confirmed in vitro to be specific for cytomegalovirus antigens. Because the 87-base-pair reads could not distinguish some IMGT-functional V segments, including TRBV6-2 and TRBV6-3, those segments were excluded. In a later analysis, several top co-occurrence clusters were reported to appear linked to parvovirus B19, influenza, CMV and Epstein-Barr virus. HLA typing was unavailable for some donors at each locus, so association tests used only the typed subset. Compared with the roughly 710-donor mean, donors in an Asian-associated ancestry cluster had fewer N-insertions in productive TCRs, according to a later genetic analysis. It was suggested by the authors that the approach could potentially be generalized to other disease states and immunological phenotypes. In a later analysis, HLA-associated TCR beta chains were found to be more clonally expanded and to have lower generation probabilities than equally common non-associated chains. Assigning TCR associations to individual alleles was difficult when HLA alleles, especially DR and DQ, strongly co-occurred.

The sequence was collected from a man younger than 40 in good health and CMV-seronegative. This sequence uses TRBV15 and TRBJ2-7; 7 junctional bases match TRBD2. Sequencing was carried out using PBMCs. For the CDR3, the sequence is CATSSALAGLYEQYF. The sequence in DNA is TGTGCCACCAGCAGTGCTTTAGCGGGCCTCTACGAGCAGTACTTC.